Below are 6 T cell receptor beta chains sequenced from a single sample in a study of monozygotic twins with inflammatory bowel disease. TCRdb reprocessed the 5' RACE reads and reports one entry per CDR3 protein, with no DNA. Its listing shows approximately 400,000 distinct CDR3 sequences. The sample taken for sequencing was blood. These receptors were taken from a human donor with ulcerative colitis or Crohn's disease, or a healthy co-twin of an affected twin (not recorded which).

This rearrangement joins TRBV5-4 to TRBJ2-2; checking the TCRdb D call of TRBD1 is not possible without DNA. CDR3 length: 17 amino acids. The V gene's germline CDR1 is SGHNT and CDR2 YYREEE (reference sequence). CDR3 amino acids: CASSPGTGRGDTGELFF.

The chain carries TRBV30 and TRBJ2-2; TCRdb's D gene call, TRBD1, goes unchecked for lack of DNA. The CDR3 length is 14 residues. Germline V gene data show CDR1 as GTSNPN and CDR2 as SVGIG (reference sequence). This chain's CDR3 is CAWSGGRGPGELFF.

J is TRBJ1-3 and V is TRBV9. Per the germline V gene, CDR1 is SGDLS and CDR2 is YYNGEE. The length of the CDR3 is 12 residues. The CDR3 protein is CASSDSGNTIYF.

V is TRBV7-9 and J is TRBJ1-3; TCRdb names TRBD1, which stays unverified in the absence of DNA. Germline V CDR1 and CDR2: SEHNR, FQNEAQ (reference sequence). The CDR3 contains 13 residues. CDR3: CASSSPDRNTIYF.

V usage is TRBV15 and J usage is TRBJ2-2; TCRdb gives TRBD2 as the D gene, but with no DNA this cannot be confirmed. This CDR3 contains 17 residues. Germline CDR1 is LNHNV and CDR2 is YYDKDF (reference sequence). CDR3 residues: CATSRSLTSDRDRELFF.

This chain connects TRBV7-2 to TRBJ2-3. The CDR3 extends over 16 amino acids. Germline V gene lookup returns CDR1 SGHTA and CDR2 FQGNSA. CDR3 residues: CASSLAPSGGTDTQYF. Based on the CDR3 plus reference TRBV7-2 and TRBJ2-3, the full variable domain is GAGVSQSPSNKVTEKGKDVELRCDPISGHTALYWYRQSLGQGLEFLIYFQGNSAPDKSGLPSDRFSAERTGGSVSTLTIQRTQQEDSAVYLCASSLAPSGGTDTQYFGPGTRLTVL.